This note documents a single TCR beta chain sequence. This record belongs to a study of preoperative IRX-2 immunotherapy in early breast cancer. Treatment indicated: preoperative locoregional IRX-2 cytokine immunotherapy. This phase Ib study tested locoregional IRX-2 cytokine immunotherapy given before surgery. Trimming took 5 bases from V and 1 from J, leaving 11 bases between them. CDR1 SQVTM and CDR2 ANQGSEA come from the germline V gene. The CDR3 loop spans 13 amino acids. The method was immunoSEQ multiplex PCR; TCRdb's version includes in-frame clones alone and lacks a portion of them. The sample has tens of thousands of clones; 82% are singletons.

The clonotype comes from a human donor with breast cancer. Collection took place from a patient treated with IRX-2 immunotherapy. V is TRBV29-1 and J is TRBJ1-2, with D possibly matching TRBD1 (5 bases). CDR3 loop: CSVRDGSNYGYTF. The CDR3, as DNA: TGCAGCGTTAGGGACGGTAGTAACTATGGCTACACCTTC. The whole variable domain, filled in from reference TRBV29-1 and TRBJ1-2, reads SAVISQKPSRDICQRGTSLTIQCQVDSQVTMMFWYRQQPGQSLTLIATANQGSEATYESGFVIDKFPISRPNLTFSTLTVSNMSPEDSSIYLCSVRDGSNYGYTFGSGTRLTVV.